This TCR beta chain derives from a study of blood T cells in healthy people across ages. The overall study: Researchers report that template switching captured about one barcoded beta molecule per two T cells.

The study, taken as a whole, reports: CMV status of donors was not determined, possibly confounding expanded clonotype changes.

PBMCs numbering at least 7 million were isolated per sample. This clonotype was found a few times. What it recognizes is unknown. This CDR3 comprises 18 residues. The germline gives CDR1 SGHRS, CDR2 YFSETQ. V was clipped by 0 bases and J by 0 bases, with 16 bases between them. Alongside a J-beta primer mix, a sample-barcoded 5' primer served in a second PCR lasting 7 to 11 cycles. With 12 random nucleotides, a template-switch adaptor tagged each individual cDNA molecule. TCRdb processed the 5' RACE reads anew with MiXCR; each CDR3 protein has one entry. The sample lists some 670,000 distinct CDR3 sequences; 40% to 65% were seen once.

Sequenced sample: blood. The origin of this receptor is a woman aged 80 or over in good health. V is TRBV5-1 and J is TRBJ1-3; D unresolved. CDR3 nucleotides: TGCGCCAGCAGCTTGGGACTACTGGGTCCCCTCTCTGGAAACACCATATATTTT. This encodes CASSLGLLGPLSGNTIYF.